Given below is one T cell receptor (beta chain) in context. What it binds is not known. The CDR3 loop spans 13 amino acids. The germline V gene encodes CDR1 SGHVS and CDR2 FNYEAQ. V was clipped by 4 bases and J by 4 bases, with 10 bases between them. The time point denotes: week 35, safety follow-up. In every dose of vaccine, 300 ug of mutant IDH1 20-mer peptide was given alongside topical imiquimod. The data were taken from a study of a mutant IDH1 vaccine in newly diagnosed glioma. Clones were sequenced by immunoSEQ multiplex PCR, and TCRdb holds only the in-frame ones, with some missing. Found here are 60,000 to 65,000 clones, around 84% of them singletons; the top ten hold approximately 4.1%.

The sample was PBMCs, taken from a glioma patient whose treatment included an IDH1 peptide vaccine. The clonotype comes from a man aged 30 to 45 with glioma. The chain links TRBV7-6 to TRBJ1-1, with D possibly matching TRBD1 (5 bases). CDR3 sequence reads: CASSSGRITEAFF. The CDR3 DNA is TGTGCCAGCAGCTCGGGACGGATCACTGAAGCTTTCTTT.